This T cell receptor (beta chain) was recorded in a study of T cells expressing NK-cell markers. Study-level information: Sorted T-cell subsets CD3+CD56+NKG2C+, CD3+CD56+NKG2C- and CD3+CD56-NKG2C+ were TCR beta-sequenced.

The CDR3 sequence is 15 residues long. On this clonotype: The antigen is undetermined.

Study-wide results and limits: Several donors' CD3+CD56-NKG2C+ cells were dominated by the same clonotypes. Clarity on HCMV specificity was lacking for the expanded NKG2C+ T cell clones. Dominant NKG2C+ clonotypes made up about 1.0-8% of CD8+ T cells in roughly 6 donors.

TCRdb re-called the 5' RACE reads and gives one entry per CDR3 protein, without DNA. Recorded for this sample: under 600,000 distinct CDR3 sequences. The TCR was taken from a woman aged 45-60 years in good health. Sequences were obtained from blood T cells: a sorted CD56 or NKG2C T cell subset, CD4+ or CD8+ T cells, or bulk PBMC T cells (not recorded which). The chain links TRBV12-3 or TRBV12-4 to TRBJ2-1. The CDR3 sequence is CASLKWGTAYNEQFF.